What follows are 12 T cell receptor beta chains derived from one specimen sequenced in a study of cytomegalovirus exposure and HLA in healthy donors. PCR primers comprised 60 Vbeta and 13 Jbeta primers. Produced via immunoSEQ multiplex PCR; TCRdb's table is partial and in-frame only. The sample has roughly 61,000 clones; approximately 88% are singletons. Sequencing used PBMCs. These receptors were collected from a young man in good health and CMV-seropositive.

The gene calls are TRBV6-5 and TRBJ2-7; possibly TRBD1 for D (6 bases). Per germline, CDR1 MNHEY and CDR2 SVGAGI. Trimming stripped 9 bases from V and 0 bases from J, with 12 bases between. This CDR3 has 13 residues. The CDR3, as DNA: TGTGCCAGTGCGGACAGTCTCTCCTACGAGCAGTACTTC. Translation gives CASADSLSYEQYF.

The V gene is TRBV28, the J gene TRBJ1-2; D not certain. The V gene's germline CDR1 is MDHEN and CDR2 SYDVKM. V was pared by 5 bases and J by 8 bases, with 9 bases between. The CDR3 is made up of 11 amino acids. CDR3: CASSTRTGYTF. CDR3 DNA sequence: TGTGCCAGCAGTACAAGAACCGGCTACACCTTC.

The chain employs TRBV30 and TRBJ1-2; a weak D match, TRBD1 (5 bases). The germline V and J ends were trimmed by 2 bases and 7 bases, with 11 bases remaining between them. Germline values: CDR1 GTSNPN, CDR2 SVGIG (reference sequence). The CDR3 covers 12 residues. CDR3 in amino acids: CAWSPRASGYTF. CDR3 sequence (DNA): TGTGCCTGGAGTCCCAGGGCGAGTGGCTACACCTTC. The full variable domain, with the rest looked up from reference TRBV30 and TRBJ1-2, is SQTIHQWPATLVQPVGSPLSLECTVEGTSNPNLYWYRQAAGRGLQLLFYSVGIGQISSEVPQNLSASRPQDRQFILSSKKLLLSDSGFYLCAWSPRASGYTFGSGTRLTVV.

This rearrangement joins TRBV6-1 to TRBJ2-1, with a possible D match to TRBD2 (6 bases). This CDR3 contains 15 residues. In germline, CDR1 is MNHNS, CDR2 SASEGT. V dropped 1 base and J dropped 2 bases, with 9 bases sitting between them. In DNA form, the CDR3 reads TGTGCCAGCAGTGAAGGTACGGGGGCCTACAATGAGCAGTTCTTC. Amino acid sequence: CASSEGTGAYNEQFF.

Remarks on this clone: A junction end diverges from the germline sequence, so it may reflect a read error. In nucleotides, the CDR3 is TGTGCTAGCAGCTTACGACAGGGTTCCTACAATGAGCAGTTCTTC. As protein: CASSLRQGSYNEQFF. The gene calls are TRBV7-7 and TRBJ2-1; 7 nucleotides agree with TRBD1. This CDR3 has 15 residues. Germline V gene lookup returns CDR1 SSHAT and CDR2 FNYEAQ (reference sequence). The whole variable domain, remainder taken from reference TRBV7-7 and TRBJ2-1, is GAGVSQSPRYKVTKRGQDVTLRCDPISSHATLYWYQQALGQGPEFLTYFNYEAQPDKSGLPSDRFSAERPEGSISTLTIQRTEQRDSAMYRCASSLRQGSYNEQFFGPGTRLTVL.

CDR3 nucleotide sequence: TGCGCCAGCAGCCAAGGCCCTAGGGGCTACACCTTC. It specifies CASSQGPRGYTF. The rearrangement uses TRBV4-3 and TRBJ1-2, with D uncertain. The germline CDR1 and CDR2 sequences are LGHNA and YSLEER. With 1 base removed from V and 8 bases from J, the gap between germline ends came to 8 bases. The CDR3 totals 12 residues.

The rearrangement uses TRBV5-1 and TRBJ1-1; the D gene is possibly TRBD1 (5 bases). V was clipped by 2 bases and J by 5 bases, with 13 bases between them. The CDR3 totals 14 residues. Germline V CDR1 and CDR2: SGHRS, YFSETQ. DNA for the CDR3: TGCGCCAGCAGCTTTGGGGCAACACGGACTGAAGCTTTCTTT. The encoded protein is CASSFGATRTEAFF.

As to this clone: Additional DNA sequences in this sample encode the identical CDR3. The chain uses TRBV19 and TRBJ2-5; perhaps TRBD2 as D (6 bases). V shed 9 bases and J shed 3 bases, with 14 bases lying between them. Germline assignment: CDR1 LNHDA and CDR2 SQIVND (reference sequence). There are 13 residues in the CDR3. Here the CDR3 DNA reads TGTGCCAGCAGTGTGACGGGGGAAGAGACCCAGTACTTC. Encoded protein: CASSVTGEETQYF.

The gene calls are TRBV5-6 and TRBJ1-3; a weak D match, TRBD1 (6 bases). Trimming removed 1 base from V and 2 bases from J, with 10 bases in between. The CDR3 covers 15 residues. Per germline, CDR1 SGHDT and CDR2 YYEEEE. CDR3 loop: CASSLQGIPGNTIYF. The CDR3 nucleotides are TGTGCCAGCAGCTTGCAGGGGATACCTGGAAACACCATATATTTT.

This CDR3 is CSVLWGAGPEAFF. The DNA of the CDR3 is TGCAGCGTTCTTTGGGGCGCAGGGCCTGAAGCTTTCTTT. The V gene is TRBV29-1, the J gene TRBJ1-1; possibly TRBD1 for D (5 bases). Germline V gene sequence: CDR1 SQVTM, CDR2 ANQGSEA. The CDR3 is 13 amino acids. V was trimmed by 5 bases and J by 6 bases, leaving 16 bases between them.

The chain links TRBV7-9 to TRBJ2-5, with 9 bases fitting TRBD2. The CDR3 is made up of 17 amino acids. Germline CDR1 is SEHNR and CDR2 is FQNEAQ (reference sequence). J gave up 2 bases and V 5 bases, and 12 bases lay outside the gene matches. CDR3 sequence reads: CASSNSPLREGQETQYF. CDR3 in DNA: TGTGCCAGCAGCAATTCCCCCCTGCGGGAGGGGCAAGAGACCCAGTACTTC.

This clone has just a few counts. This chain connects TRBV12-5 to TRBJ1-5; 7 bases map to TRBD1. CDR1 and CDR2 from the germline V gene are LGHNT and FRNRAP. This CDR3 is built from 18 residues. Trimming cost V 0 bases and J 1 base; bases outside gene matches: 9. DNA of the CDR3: TGTGCTAGTGGTTTGGTACGGGTAGAGACAGGGAGCAATCAGCCCCAGCATTTT. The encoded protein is CASGLVRVETGSNQPQHF.